This TCR beta chain was sequenced in a study of blood T cell repertoires in COVID-19. The data were produced by immunoSEQ multiplex PCR, yet TCRdb's version contains in-frame clones alone and is incomplete. The data contain 170,000 or so clones, 84% of them singletons. This sequence originates from a man younger than 30 with active or convalescent COVID-19. The material sequenced was peripheral blood.

CDR3 sequence reads: CASSFLLPYRGTEAFF. As DNA, the CDR3 is TGTGCCAGCAGCTTCCTACTCCCATACAGGGGAACTGAAGCTTTCTTT. This chain joins TRBV7-8 and TRBJ1-1; 7 bases fit TRBD1. Germline V CDR1 and CDR2: SGHVS, FQNEAQ. This CDR3 comprises 16 residues. The ends lost 3 bases at V and 5 bases at J; junction bases unmatched: 12.